This entry features one T cell receptor (beta chain) sequence. Its antigen is as yet unknown. This entry comes from a study of cytomegalovirus exposure and HLA in healthy donors. The study's findings and limits: Most TCR sequences were rare, but some public TCRs occurred in many donors.

With 7 bases clipped from V and 3 bases from J, the junction kept 7 bases outside the gene matches. The CDR3 runs to 14 residues. The germline V gene encodes CDR1 SGHRS and CDR2 YFSETQ. The PCR used 60 Vbeta and 13 Jbeta primers. Profiled with immunoSEQ multiplex PCR; TCRdb holds only in-frame clones, not every one. The profile covers 180,000 or so clones, with roughly 75% appearing a single time and 1.5% to 2% taken by the ten largest. The V call is TRBV5-1, the J call TRBJ1-1, with 9 bases identical to TRBD1. The clonotype comes from a woman in her thirties in good health and CMV-seronegative. Material: PBMCs. The CDR3 loop reads CASFRDRVDTEAFF. CDR3 sequence (DNA): TGCGCCAGCTTCCGGGACAGGGTCGACACTGAAGCTTTCTTT.